The 8 T cell receptor beta chains listed next were all sequenced from one sample in a study of T cell changes during pregnancy in multiple sclerosis. Here immunoSEQ multiplex PCR was the method, and the copy in TCRdb shows in-frame clones only, minus some. The table lists just under 60,000 clones, 85% to 95% of them singletons. The material was peripheral blood, obtained in the first trimester of pregnancy. Receptors were obtained from a female donor with multiple sclerosis, enrolled in a pregnancy study.

The chain has TRBV7-3 and TRBJ2-3; 13 bases agree with TRBD2. This CDR3 spans 16 amino acids. V was pared by 2 bases and J by 7 bases, with 6 bases of the junction left unmatched. Germline-derived CDR1 and CDR2 are SGHTA and FQGTGA. CDR3 in DNA: TGTGCCAGCAGCTTAGGGCTGGGACTAGCGGGATATACGCAGTATTTT. Translated, it gives CASSLGLGLAGYTQYF. Full variable domain (remainder filled in from reference TRBV7-3 and TRBJ2-3): GAGVSQTPSNKVTEKGKYVELRCDPISGHTALYWYRQSLGQGPEFLIYFQGTGAADDSGLPNDRFFAVRPEGSVSTLKIQRTERGDSAVYLCASSLGLGLAGYTQYFGPGTRLTVL.

This sequence joins TRBV7-9 and TRBJ2-2, with unresolved D. Germline values: CDR1 SEHNR, CDR2 FQNEAQ (reference sequence). With 4 bases removed from V and 1 base from J, the gap between germline ends came to 7 bases. This CDR3 region has 14 residues. Here the CDR3 DNA reads TGTGCCAGCAGCTCCGACATGAACACCGGGGAGCTGTTTTTT. This sequence encodes CASSSDMNTGELFF.

V and J are TRBV19 and TRBJ1-5, with D possibly matching TRBD1 (6 bases). Germline V gives CDR1 LNHDA, CDR2 SQIVND (reference sequence). CDR3 length equals 16 residues. The V end was cut by 11 bases, the J end by 1 base, with 21 bases between. The CDR3 region is CAVRPNGGVSNQPQHF. CDR3 sequence (DNA): TGTGCCGTCCGCCCAAATGGGGGCGTGAGCAATCAGCCCCAGCATTTT.

V is TRBV12-2 and J is TRBJ1-1; TRBD1, the table's D call, lacks a check against the DNA. TRBV12-2 has pseudogene status. The CDR3 consists of 14 residues. The CDR3 DNA reads as TGTGCAAGTCGCTTAGCGCTACAGGGCACTGAAGCTTTCTTT. The encoded protein is CASRLALQGTEAFF.

This chain joins TRBV19 and TRBJ2-7, with unresolved D. V gave up 6 bases and J gave up 3 bases, with 12 bases separating them. The CDR3 is 13 amino acids. Germline V gene sequence: CDR1 LNHDA, CDR2 SQIVND (reference sequence). CDR3 bases: TGTGCCAGTAGCTCAGGCATCTACTACGAGCAGTACTTC. Its protein product is CASSSGIYYEQYF.

The rearrangement links TRBV18 to TRBJ2-7, with 7 bases matching TRBD1. CDR1 is KGHSH, CDR2 LQKENI, per germline. The CDR3 consists of 18 residues. After removal of 3 bases from V and 0 bases from J, the junction contained 14 bases not matched to a gene. The DNA for the CDR3 is TGTGCCAGCTCACCCCTGTCAGGGGGAAGGATAAACTCCTACGAGCAGTACTTC. Amino acids: CASSPLSGGRINSYEQYF.

The genes are TRBV6-5 and TRBJ1-2; the match to TRBD1 covers 9 bases. The CDR3 extends over 14 amino acids. The ends lost 4 bases at V and 8 bases at J; junction bases unmatched: 8. Germline loops: CDR1 MNHEY, CDR2 SVGAGI. The CDR3 DNA follows: TGTGCCAGCAGTTCGATACAGGGGGCTGGCGGCTACACCTTC. It codes for CASSSIQGAGGYTF.

This chain uses TRBV14 with TRBJ2-7, with TRBD1 identical over 8 bases. This CDR3 region has 16 residues. The germline gives CDR1 SGHDN, CDR2 FVKESK. The trim removed 5 bases at V and 3 bases at J, leaving 12 bases unmatched. The CDR3 region is CASSVRDDRGFYEQYF. CDR3 nucleotide sequence: TGTGCCAGCAGCGTTAGGGATGACAGGGGCTTCTACGAGCAGTACTTC.